This T cell receptor (beta chain) was captured by sequencing in a study of cytomegalovirus exposure and HLA in healthy donors. Donors counted as nominally healthy when sampled, yet unrecorded immune exposures were likely. The primer mix had 60 Vbeta and 13 Jbeta primers. Profiling relied on immunoSEQ multiplex PCR, and the TCRdb table lists in-frame clones only, not all of them. The sample yields more than 150,000 clones, approximately 73% seen once. The length of the CDR3 is 15 residues. From germline, CDR1 is SEHNR and CDR2 FQNEAQ (reference sequence). Between the trimmed V and J ends, which lost 4 bases and 7 bases, there was a span of 19 bases. Comment on this clone: Antigen: not known.

General study findings and limits: High specificity and sensitivity for cytomegalovirus status were reported for the classifier. Presence/absence analysis assumed near-uniform sequencing depth across donors.

The sequenced material came from PBMCs. J is TRBJ2-5 and V is TRBV7-9; the D gene is possibly TRBD1 (5 bases). The clonotype originates from a woman under 40 in good health and CMV-seropositive. The CDR3 nucleotides are TGTGCCAGCAGCTCTTACAGGTACCAAGAAGGGACCCAGTACTTC. This sequence encodes CASSSYRYQEGTQYF.